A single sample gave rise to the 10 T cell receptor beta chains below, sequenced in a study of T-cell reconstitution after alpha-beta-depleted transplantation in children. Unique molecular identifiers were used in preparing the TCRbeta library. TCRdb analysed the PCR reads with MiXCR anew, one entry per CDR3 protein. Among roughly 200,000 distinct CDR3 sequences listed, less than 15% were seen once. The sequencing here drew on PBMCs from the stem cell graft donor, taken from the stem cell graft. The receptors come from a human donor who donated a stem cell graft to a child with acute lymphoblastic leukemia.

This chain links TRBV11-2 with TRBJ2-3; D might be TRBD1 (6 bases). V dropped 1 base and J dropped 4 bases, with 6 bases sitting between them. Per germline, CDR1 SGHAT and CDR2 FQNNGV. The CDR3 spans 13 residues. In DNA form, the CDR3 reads TGTGCCAGCAGCTTAGGGACAGCAGATACGCAGTATTTT. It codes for CASSLGTADTQYF. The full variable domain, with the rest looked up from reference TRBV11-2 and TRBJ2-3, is EAGVAQSPRYKIIEKRQSVAFWCNPISGHATLYWYQQILGQGPKLLIQFQNNGVVDDSQLPKDRFSAERLKGVDSTLKIQPAKLEDSAVYLCASSLGTADTQYFGPGTRLTVL.

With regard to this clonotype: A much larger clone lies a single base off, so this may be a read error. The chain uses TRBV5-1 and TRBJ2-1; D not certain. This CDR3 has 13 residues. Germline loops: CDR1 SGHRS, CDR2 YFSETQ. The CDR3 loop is CAGSPAQWNEQFF. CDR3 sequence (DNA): TGCGCCGGCAGCCCCGCCCAGTGGAATGAGCAGTTCTTC.

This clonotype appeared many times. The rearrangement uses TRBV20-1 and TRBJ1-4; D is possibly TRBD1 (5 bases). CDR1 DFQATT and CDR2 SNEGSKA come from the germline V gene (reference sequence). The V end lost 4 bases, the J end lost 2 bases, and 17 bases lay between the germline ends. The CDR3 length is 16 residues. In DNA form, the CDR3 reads TGCAGTGCTATAGAGCGTTACAGGTCCACTAATGAAAAACTGTTTTTT. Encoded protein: CSAIERYRSTNEKLFF.

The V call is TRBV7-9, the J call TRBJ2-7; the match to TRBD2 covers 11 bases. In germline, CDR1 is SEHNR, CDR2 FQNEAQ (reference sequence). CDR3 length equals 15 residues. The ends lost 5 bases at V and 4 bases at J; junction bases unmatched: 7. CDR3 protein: CASSHVGTSGYEQYF. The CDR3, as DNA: TGTGCCAGCAGCCATGTGGGGACTAGCGGATACGAGCAGTACTTC.

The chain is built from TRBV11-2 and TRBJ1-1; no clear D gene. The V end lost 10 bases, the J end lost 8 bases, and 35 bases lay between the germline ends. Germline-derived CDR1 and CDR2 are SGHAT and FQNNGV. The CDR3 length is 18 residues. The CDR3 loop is CAISLVQVGGTPTKEAFF. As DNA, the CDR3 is TGTGCCATCAGTTTAGTTCAAGTTGGCGGCACCCCAACAAAGGAAGCTTTCTTT.

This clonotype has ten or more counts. The chain's CDR3 is CASSRGENQPQHF. The CDR3 DNA sequence: TGCGCCAGCAGCAGGGGTGAGAATCAGCCCCAGCATTTT. The chain uses TRBV4-1 and TRBJ1-5; D is perhaps TRBD1 (5 bases). This CDR3 spans 13 amino acids. Looked up from germline, CDR1 is MGHRA and CDR2 is YSYEKL. V shed 5 bases and J shed 4 bases, with 9 bases lying between them.

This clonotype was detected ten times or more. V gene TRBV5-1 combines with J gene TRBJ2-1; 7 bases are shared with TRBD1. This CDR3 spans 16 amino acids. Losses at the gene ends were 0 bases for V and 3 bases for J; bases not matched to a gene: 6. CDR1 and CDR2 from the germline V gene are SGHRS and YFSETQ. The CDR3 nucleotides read TGCGCCAGCAGCTTGGCCCTTGGACAGGTCTACAATGAGCAGTTCTTC. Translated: CASSLALGQVYNEQFF.

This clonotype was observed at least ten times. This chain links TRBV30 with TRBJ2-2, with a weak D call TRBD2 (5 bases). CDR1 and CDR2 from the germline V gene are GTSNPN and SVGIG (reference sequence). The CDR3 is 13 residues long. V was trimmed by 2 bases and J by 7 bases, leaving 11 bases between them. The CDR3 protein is CAWSLIAGGELFF. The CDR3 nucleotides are TGTGCCTGGAGTTTAATCGCGGGCGGGGAGCTGTTTTTT.

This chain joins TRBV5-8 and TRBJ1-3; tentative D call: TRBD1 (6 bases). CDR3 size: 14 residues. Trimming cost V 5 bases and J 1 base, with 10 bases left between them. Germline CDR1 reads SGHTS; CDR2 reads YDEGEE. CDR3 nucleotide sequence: TGTGCCAGCAGGAGACAGGATTCTGGAAACACCATATATTTT. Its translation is CASRRQDSGNTIYF.

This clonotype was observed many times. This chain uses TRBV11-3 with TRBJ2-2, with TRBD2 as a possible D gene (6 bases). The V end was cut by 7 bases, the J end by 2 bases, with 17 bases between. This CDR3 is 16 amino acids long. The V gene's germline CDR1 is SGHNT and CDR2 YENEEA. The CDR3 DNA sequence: TGTGCCAGCAATTCCTGGGGGGAGGCAAACACCGGGGAGCTGTTTTTT. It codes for CASNSWGEANTGELFF.